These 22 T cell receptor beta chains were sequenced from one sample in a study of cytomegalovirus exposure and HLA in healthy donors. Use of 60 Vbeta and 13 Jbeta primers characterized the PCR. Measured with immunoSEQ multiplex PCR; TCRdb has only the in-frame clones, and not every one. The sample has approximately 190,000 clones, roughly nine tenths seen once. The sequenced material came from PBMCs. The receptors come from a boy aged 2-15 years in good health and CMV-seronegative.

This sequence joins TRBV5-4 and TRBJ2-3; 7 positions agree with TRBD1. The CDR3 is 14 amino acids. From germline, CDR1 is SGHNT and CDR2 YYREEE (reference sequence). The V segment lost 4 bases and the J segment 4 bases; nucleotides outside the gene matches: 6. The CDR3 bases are TGTGCCAGCAGCCTTAGACAGGGTGCAGATACGCAGTATTTT. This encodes CASSLRQGADTQYF.

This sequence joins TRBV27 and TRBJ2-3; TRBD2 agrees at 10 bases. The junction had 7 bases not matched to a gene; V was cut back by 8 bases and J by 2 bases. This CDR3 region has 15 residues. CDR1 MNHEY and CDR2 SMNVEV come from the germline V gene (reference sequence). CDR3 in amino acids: CASVGAGGYTDTQYF. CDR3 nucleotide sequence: TGTGCCAGCGTGGGAGCGGGAGGGTACACAGATACGCAGTATTTT.

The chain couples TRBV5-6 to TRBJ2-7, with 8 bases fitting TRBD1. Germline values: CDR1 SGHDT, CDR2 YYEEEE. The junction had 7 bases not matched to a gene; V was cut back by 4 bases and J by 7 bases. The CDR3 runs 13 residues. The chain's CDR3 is CASSVGQGEEQYF. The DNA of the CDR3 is TGTGCCAGCAGCGTCGGACAGGGTGAGGAGCAGTACTTC.

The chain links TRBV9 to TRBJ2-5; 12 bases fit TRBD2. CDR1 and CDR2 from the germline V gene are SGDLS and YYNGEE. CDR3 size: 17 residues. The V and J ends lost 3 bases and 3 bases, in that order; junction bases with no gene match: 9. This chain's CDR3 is CASSAGGLAGGKETQYF. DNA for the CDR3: TGTGCCAGCAGCGCCGGCGGGCTAGCGGGGGGGAAAGAGACCCAGTACTTC.

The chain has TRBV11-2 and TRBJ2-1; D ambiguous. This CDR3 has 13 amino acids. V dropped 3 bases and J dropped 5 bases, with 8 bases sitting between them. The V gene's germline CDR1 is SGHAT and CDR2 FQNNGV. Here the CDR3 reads CASSLAENNEQFF. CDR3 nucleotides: TGTGCCAGCAGCTTGGCTGAAAACAATGAGCAGTTCTTC.

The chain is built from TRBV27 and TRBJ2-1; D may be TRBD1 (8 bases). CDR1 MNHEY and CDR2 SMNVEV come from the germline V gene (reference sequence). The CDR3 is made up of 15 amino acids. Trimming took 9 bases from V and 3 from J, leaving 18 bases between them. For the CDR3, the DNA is TGTGCCAGTAGCCAGGGGGGGACAGGCTACAATGAGCAGTTCTTC. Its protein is CASSQGGTGYNEQFF.

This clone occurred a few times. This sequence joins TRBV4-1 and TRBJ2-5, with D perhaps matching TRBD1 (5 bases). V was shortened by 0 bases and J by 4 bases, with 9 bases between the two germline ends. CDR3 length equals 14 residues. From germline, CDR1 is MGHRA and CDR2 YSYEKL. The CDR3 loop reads CASSQDQGRETQYF. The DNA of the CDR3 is TGCGCCAGCAGCCAAGATCAGGGTAGAGAGACCCAGTACTTC.

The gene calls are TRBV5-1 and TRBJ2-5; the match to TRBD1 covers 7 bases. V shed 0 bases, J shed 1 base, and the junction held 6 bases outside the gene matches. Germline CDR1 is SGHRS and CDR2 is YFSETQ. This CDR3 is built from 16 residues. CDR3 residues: CASSLEVGTAQETQYF. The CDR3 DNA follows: TGCGCCAGCAGCTTGGAGGTCGGGACAGCCCAAGAGACCCAGTACTTC.

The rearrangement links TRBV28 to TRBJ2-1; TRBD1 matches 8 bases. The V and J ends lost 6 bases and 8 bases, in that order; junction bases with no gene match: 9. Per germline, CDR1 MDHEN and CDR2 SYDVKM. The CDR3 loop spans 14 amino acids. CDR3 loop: CASRGAGGRYEQFF. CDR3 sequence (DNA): TGTGCCAGCAGGGGGGCAGGGGGCAGGTATGAGCAGTTCTTC. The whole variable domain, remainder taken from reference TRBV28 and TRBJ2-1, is DVKVTQSSRYLVKRTGEKVFLECVQDMDHENMFWYRQDPGLGLRLIYFSYDVKMKEKGDIPEGYSVSREKKERFSLILESASTNQTSMYLCASRGAGGRYEQFFGPGTRLTVL.

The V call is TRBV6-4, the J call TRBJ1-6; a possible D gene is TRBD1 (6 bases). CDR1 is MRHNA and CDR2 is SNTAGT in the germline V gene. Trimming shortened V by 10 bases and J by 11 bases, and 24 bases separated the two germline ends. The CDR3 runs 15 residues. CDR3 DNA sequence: TGTGCCACCCCTCGGGGGGGCGCGACTCGGACACCCCTCCACTTT. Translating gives CATPRGGATRTPLHF.

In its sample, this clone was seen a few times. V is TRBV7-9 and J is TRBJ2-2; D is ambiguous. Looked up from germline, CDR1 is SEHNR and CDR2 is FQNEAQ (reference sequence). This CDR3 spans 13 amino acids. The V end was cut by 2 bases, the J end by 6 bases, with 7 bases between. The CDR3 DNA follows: TGTGCCAGCAGCTTAACTTTGGCCGGGGAGCTGTTTTTT. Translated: CASSLTLAGELFF.

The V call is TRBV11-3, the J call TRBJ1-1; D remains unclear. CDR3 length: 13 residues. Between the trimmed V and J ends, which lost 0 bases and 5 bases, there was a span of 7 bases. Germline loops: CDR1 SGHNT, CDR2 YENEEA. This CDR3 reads CASSLDVQTEAFF. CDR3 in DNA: TGTGCCAGCAGCTTAGATGTACAGACTGAAGCTTTCTTT.

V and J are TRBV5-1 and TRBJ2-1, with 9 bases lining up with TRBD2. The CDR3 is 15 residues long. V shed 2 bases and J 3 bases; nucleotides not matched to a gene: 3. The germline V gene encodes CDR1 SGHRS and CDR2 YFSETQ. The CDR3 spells CASSFETSGYNEQFF. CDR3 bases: TGCGCCAGCAGCTTTGAGACTAGCGGCTACAATGAGCAGTTCTTC.

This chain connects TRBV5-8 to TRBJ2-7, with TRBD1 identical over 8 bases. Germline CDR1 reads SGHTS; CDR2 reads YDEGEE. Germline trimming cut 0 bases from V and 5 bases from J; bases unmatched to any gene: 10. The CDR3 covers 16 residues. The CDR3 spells CASSLGGPGGRDEQYF. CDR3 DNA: TGTGCCAGCAGCTTGGGAGGGCCAGGGGGCAGGGACGAGCAGTACTTC.

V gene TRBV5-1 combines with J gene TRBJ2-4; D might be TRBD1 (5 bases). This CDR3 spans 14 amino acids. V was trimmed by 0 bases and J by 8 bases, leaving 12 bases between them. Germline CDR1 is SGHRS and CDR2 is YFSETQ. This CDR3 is CASSLVQGVDIQYF. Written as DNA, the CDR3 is TGCGCCAGCAGCTTGGTTCAGGGTGTGGACATTCAGTACTTC.

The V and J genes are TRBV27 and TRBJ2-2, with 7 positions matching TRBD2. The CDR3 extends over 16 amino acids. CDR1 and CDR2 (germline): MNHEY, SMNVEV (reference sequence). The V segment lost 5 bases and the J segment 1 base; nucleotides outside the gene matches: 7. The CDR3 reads CASSPRSGLNTGELFF. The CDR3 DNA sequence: TGTGCCAGCAGTCCCCGTAGCGGGCTGAACACCGGGGAGCTGTTTTTT.

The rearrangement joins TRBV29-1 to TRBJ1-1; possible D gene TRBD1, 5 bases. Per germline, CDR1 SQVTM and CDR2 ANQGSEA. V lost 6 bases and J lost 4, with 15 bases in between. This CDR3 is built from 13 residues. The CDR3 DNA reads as TGCAGCGTCCAGTTAGGAGGGGCCACTGAAGCTTTCTTT. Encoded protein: CSVQLGGATEAFF.

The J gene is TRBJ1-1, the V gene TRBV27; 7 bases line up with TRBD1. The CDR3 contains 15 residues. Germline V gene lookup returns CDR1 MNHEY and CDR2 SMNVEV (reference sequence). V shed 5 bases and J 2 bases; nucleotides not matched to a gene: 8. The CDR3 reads CASSTLGQPNTEAFF. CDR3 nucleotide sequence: TGTGCCAGCAGTACCTTGGGACAGCCCAACACTGAAGCTTTCTTT.

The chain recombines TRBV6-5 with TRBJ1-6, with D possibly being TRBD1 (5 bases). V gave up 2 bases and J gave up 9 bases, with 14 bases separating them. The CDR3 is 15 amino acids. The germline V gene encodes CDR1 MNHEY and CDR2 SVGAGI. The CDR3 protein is CASSYRFQGGSPLHF. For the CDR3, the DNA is TGTGCCAGCAGTTACAGATTCCAGGGAGGTTCACCCCTCCACTTT.

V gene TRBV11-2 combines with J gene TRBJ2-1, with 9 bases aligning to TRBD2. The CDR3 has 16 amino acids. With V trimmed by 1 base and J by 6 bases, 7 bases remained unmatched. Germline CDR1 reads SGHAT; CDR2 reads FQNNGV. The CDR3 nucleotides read TGTGCCAGCAGCTTAGGTATCCTAGCGGGGAGCAATGAGCAGTTCTTC. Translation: CASSLGILAGSNEQFF.

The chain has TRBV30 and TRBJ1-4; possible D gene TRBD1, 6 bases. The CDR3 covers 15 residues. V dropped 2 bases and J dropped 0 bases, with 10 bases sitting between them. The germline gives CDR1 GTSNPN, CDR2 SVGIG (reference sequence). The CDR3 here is CAWSKDSATNEKLFF. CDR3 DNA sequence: TGTGCCTGGAGTAAGGACAGTGCAACTAATGAAAAACTGTTTTTT.

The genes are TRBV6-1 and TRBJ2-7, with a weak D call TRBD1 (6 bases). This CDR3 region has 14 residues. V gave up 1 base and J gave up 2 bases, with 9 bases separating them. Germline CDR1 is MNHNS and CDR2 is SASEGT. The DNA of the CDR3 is TGTGCCAGCAGTGAAGGACAGGCTACCTACGAGCAGTACTTC. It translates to CASSEGQATYEQYF.